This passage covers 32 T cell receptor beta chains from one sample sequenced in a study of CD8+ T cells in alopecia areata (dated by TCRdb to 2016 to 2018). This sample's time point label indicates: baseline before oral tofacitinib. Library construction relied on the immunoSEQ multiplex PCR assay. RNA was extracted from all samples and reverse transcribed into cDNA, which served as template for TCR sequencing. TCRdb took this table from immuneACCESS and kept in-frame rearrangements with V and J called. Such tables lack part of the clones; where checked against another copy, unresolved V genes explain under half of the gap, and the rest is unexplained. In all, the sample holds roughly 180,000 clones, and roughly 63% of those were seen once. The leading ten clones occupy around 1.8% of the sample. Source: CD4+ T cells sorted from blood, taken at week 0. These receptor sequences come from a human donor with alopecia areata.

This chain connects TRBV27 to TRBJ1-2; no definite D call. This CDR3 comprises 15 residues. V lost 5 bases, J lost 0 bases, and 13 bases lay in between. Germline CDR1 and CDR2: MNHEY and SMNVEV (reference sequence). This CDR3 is CASSRSTVTNYGYTF. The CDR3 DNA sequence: TGTGCCAGCAGTCGCTCGACGGTCACTAACTATGGCTACACCTTC.

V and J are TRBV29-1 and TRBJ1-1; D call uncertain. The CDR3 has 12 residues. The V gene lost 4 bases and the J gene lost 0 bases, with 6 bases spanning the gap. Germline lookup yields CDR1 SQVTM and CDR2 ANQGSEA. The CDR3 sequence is CSVVSVNTEAFF. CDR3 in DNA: TGCAGCGTTGTTTCGGTGAACACTGAAGCTTTCTTT.

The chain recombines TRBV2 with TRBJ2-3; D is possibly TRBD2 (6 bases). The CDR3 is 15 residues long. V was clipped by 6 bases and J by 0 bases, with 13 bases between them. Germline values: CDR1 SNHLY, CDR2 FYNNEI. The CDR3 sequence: CASSPLAASTDTQYF. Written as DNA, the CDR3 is TGTGCCAGCAGCCCACTAGCTGCCAGCACAGATACGCAGTATTTT.

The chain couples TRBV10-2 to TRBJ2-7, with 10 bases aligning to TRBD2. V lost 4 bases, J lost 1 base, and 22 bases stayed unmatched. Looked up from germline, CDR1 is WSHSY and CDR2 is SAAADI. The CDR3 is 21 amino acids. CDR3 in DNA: TGCGCCAGCAGTGGTGGGGGACAGCGAAACGGACTAGCGGCCAATTCCTACGAGCAGTACTTC. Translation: CASSGGGQRNGLAANSYEQYF.

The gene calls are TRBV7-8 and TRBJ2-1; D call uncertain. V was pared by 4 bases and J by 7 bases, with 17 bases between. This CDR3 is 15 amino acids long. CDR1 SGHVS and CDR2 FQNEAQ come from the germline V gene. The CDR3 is CASSSLQSLGNEQFF. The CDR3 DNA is TGTGCCAGCAGCTCCCTTCAATCCCTGGGGAATGAGCAGTTCTTC.

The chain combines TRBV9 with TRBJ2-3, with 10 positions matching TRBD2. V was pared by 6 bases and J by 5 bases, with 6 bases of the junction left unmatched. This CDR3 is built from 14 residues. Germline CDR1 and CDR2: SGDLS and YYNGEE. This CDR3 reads CASNERGGIDTQYF. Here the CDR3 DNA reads TGTGCCAGCAACGAGCGGGGGGGCATAGATACGCAGTATTTT. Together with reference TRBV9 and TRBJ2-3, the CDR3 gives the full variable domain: DSGVTQTPKHLITATGQRVTLRCSPRSGDLSVYWYQQSLDQGLQFLIQYYNGEERAKGNILERFSAQQFPDLHSELNLSSLELGDSALYFCASNERGGIDTQYFGPGTRLTVL.

The CDR3 region has the DNA TGTGCCAGCAGTGTGGACAGGGATTCACCCCTCCACTTT. It codes for CASSVDRDSPLHF. This chain joins TRBV27 and TRBJ1-6; TRBD1 agrees at 8 bases. Trimming cost V 5 bases and J 8 bases; bases outside gene matches: 2. The CDR3 is made up of 13 amino acids. Germline CDR1 is MNHEY and CDR2 is SMNVEV (reference sequence).

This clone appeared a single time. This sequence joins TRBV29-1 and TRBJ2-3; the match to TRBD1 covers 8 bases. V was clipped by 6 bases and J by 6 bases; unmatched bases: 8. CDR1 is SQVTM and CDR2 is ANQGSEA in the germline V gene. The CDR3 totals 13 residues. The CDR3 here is CSVETGAQDTQYF. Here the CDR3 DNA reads TGCAGCGTAGAGACAGGGGCGCAGGATACGCAGTATTTT.

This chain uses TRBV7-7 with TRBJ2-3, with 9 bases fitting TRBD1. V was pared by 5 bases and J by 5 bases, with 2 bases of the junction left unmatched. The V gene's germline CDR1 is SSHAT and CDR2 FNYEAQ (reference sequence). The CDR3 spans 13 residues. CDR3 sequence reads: CASSADRGDTQYF. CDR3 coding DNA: TGTGCCAGCAGCGCGGACAGGGGAGATACGCAGTATTTT.

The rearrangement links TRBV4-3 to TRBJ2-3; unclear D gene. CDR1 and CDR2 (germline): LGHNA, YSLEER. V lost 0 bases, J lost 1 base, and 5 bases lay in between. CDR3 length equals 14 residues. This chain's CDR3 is CASSQDRGTDTQYF. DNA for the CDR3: TGCGCCAGCAGCCAAGATCGGGGCACAGATACGCAGTATTTT.

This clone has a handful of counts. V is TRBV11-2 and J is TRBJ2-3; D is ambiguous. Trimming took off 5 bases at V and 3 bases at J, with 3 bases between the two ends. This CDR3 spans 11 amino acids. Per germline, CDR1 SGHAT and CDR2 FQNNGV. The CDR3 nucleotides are TGTGCCAGCAGCCGAACAGATACGCAGTATTTT. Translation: CASSRTDTQYF.

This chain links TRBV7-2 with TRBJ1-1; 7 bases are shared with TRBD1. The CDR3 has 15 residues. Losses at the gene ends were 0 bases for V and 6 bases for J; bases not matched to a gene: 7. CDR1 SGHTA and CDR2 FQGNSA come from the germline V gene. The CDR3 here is CASSLARGRNPEAFF. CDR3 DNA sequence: TGTGCCAGCAGCTTAGCGAGGGGGCGAAATCCTGAAGCTTTCTTT.

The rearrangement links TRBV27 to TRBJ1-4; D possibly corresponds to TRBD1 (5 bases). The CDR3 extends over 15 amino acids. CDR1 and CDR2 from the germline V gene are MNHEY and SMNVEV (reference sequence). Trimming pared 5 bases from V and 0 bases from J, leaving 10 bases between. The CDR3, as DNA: TGTGCCAGCAGTCGGCGGGGGGCAACTAATGAAAAACTGTTTTTT. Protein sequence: CASSRRGATNEKLFF.

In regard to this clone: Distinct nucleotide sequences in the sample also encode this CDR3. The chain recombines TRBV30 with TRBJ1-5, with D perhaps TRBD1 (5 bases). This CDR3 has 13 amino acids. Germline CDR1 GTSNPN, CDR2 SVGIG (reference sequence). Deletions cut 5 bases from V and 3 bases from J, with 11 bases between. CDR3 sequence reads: CAWAGGDNQPQHF. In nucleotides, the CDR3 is TGTGCCTGGGCCGGAGGGGACAATCAGCCCCAGCATTTT.

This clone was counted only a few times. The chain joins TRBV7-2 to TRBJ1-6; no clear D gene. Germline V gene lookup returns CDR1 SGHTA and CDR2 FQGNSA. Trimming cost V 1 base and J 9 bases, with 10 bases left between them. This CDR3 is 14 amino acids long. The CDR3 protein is CASSLGHSGSPLHF. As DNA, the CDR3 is TGTGCCAGCAGCTTAGGACACTCAGGTTCACCCCTCCACTTT.

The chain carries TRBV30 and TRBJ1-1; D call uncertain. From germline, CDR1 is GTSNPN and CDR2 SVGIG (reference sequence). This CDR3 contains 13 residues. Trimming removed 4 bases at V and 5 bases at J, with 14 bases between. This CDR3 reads CAWNPGVKTEAFF. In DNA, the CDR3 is TGTGCCTGGAATCCGGGCGTAAAAACTGAAGCTTTCTTT.

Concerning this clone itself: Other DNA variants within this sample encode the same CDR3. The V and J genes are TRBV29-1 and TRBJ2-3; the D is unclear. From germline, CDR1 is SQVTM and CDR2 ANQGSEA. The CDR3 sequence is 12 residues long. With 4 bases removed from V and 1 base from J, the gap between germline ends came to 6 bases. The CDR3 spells CSVVAGTDTQYF. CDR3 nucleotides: TGCAGCGTTGTGGCTGGCACAGATACGCAGTATTTT.

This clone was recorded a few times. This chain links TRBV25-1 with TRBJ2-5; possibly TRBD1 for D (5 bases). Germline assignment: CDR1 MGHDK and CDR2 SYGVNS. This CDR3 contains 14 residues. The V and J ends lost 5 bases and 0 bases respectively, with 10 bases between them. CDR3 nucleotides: TGTGCCAGCAGTAAACAGGAGTACCAAGAGACCCAGTACTTC. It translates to CASSKQEYQETQYF.

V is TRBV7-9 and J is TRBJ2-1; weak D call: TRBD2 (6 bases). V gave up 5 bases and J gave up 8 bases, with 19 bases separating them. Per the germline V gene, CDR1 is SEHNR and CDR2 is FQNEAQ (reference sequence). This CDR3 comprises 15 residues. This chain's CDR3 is CASSAGQTSRYEQFF. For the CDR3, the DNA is TGTGCCAGCAGCGCGGGCCAGACTAGTCGCTATGAGCAGTTCTTC. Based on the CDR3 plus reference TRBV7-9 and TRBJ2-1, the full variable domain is DTGVSQNPRHKITKRGQNVTFRCDPISEHNRLYWYRQTLGQGPEFLTYFQNEAQLEKSRLLSDRFSAERPKGSFSTLEIQRTEQGDSAMYLCASSAGQTSRYEQFFGPGTRLTVL.

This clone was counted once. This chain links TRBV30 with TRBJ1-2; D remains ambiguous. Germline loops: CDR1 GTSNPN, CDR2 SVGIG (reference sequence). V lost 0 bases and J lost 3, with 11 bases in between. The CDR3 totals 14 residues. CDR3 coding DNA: TGTGCCTGGAGTGTGCTGGGTTGGGACTATGGCTACACCTTC. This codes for CAWSVLGWDYGYTF.

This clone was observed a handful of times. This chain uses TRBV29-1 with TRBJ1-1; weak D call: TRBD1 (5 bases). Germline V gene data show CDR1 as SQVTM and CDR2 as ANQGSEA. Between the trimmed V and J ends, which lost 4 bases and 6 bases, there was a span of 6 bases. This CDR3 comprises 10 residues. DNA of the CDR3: TGCAGCGTTGCAGGGTCTGAAGCTTTCTTT. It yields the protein CSVAGSEAFF.

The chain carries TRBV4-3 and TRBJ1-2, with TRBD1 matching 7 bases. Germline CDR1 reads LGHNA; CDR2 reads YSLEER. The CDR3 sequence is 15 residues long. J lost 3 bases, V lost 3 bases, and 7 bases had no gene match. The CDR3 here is CASSQADRDDYGYTF. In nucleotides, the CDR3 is TGCGCCAGCAGCCAGGCCGACAGGGACGACTATGGCTACACCTTC.

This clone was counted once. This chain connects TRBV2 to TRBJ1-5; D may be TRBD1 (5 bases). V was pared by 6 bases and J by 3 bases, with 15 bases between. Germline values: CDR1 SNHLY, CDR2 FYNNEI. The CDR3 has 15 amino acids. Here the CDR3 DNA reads TGTGCCAGCAGAGCCCGAGCCGGGGCCAATCAGCCCCAGCATTTT. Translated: CASRARAGANQPQHF.

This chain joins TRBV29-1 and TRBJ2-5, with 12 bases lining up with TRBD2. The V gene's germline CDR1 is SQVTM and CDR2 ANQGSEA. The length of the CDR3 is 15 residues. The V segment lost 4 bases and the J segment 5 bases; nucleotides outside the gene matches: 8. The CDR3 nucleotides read TGCAGCGTTGGATGGCTAGCGGGGGGGAAGGAGACCCAGTACTTC. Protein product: CSVGWLAGGKETQYF.

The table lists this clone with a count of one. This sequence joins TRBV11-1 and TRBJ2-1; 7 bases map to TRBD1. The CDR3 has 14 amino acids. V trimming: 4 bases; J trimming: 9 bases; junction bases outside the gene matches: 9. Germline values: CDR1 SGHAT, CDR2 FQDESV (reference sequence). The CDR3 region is CASSSKDRLGEQFF. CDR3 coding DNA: TGTGCCAGCAGCTCGAAGGACAGGTTGGGTGAGCAGTTCTTC.

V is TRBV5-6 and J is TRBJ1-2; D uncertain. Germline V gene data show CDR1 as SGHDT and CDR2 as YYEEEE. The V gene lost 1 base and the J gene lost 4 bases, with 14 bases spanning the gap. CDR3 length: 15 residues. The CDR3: CASSLIFSAVYGYTF. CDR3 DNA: TGTGCCAGCAGCTTGATTTTTTCGGCGGTCTATGGCTACACCTTC. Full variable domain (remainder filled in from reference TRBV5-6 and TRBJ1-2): DAGVTQSPTHLIKTRGQQVTLRCSPKSGHDTVSWYQQALGQGPQFIFQYYEEEERQRGNFPDRFSGHQFPNYSSELNVNALLLGDSALYLCASSLIFSAVYGYTFGSGTRLTVV.

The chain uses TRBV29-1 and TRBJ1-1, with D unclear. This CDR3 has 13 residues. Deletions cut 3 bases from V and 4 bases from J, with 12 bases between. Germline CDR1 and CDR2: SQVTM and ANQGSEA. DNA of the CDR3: TGCAGCGTTGATGGCGTATGGGGCACTGAAGCTTTCTTT. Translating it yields CSVDGVWGTEAFF.

CDR3 residues: CASSFDTSGYTF. The DNA of the CDR3 is TGCGCCAGCAGCTTCGATACCAGTGGCTACACCTTC. V gene TRBV5-1 combines with J gene TRBJ1-2, with D unclear. The CDR3 extends over 12 amino acids. The germline gives CDR1 SGHRS, CDR2 YFSETQ. V lost 2 bases and J 7 bases, leaving 9 bases between the germline ends. Filled out from reference TRBV5-1 and TRBJ1-2, the complete variable domain reads KAGVTQTPRYLIKTRGQQVTLSCSPISGHRSVSWYQQTPGQGLQFLFEYFSETQRNKGNFPGRFSGRQFSNSRSEMNVSTLELGDSALYLCASSFDTSGYTFGSGTRLTVV.

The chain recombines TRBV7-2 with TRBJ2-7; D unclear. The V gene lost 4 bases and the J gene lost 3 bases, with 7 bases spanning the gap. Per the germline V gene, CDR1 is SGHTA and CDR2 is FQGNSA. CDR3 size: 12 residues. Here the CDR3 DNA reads TGTGCCAGCAGCTGGGTGGGCTACGAGCAGTACTTC. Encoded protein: CASSWVGYEQYF. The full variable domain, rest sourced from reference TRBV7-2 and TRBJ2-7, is GAGVSQSPSNKVTEKGKDVELRCDPISGHTALYWYRQSLGQGLEFLIYFQGNSAPDKSGLPSDRFSAERTGGSVSTLTIQRTQQEDSAVYLCASSWVGYEQYFGPGTRLTVT.

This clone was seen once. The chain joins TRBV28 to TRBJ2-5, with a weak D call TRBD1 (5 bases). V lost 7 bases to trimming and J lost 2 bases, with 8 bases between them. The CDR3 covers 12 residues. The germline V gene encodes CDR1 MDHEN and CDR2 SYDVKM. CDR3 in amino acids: CASTTVQETQYF. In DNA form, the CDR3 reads TGTGCCAGCACGACAGTACAAGAGACCCAGTACTTC.

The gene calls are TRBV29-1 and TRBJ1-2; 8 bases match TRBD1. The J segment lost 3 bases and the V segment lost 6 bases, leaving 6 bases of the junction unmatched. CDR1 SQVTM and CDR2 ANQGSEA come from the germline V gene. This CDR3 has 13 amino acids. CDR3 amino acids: CSVQDRAYYGYTF. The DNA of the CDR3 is TGCAGCGTCCAGGACAGGGCTTACTATGGCTACACCTTC.

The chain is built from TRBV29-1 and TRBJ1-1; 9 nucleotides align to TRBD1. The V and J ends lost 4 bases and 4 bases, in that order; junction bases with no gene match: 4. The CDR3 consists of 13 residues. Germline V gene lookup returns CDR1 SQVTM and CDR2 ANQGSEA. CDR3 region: CSVGGQGTTEAFF. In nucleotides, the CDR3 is TGCAGCGTTGGAGGACAGGGGACCACTGAAGCTTTCTTT.